This T cell receptor beta chain appears in the sequencing data of a study of blood T cell repertoires in COVID-19. Study-wide background: There were acute and convalescent COVID-19 samples, and they came from the United States, Italy and Spain. The analysed material was cDNA or gDNA that came from T cells, B-cell-depleted T cells, or PBMCs.

In the authors' workflow: The authors estimated nucleated cell counts from reference gene primer amplification. Generated by immunoSEQ multiplex PCR, the TCRdb table keeps only in-frame clones and is missing some. D and trimming come from the DNA, and the V and J calls and clone size come from that table. The sample has 150,000 to 200,000 clones, about 85% seen once; the top ten hold 9.8%. The CDR3 is 11 residues long. Between the trimmed V and J ends, which lost 4 bases and 2 bases, there was a span of 5 bases. Germline loops: CDR1 SQVTM, CDR2 ANQGSEA. The sequenced sample was peripheral blood. This chain connects TRBV29-1 to TRBJ2-5, with D hard to call. This clonotype was sampled from an elderly woman with acute or convalescent COVID-19. The CDR3 coding sequence is TGCAGCGTTGTGGAGCAAGAGACCCAGTACTTC. This codes for CSVVEQETQYF.